A single sample is the source of the 27 T cell receptor beta chains below, sequenced in a study of blood T cell repertoires in COVID-19. TCRdb keeps only in-frame clones here, not all; method: immunoSEQ multiplex PCR. The sample has over 200,000 clones, around 86% seen once; the top ten hold roughly a sixth. The specimen was PBMCs or T cells enriched from blood (not recorded which). The receptors shown here come from a man aged 18 to 30 who had recovered from COVID-19.

The chain joins TRBV4-1 to TRBJ2-2, with 7 bases that match TRBD1. This CDR3 comprises 18 residues. V shed 3 bases and J 7 bases; nucleotides not matched to a gene: 17. In germline, CDR1 is MGHRA, CDR2 YSYEKL. DNA of the CDR3: TGCGCCAGCAGCCAGAGAGGGGCCTCCAGGGGGTTGAACGGGGAGCTGTTTTTT. Translation gives CASSQRGASRGLNGELFF.

Here the CDR3 reads CASSKEVLDRGHFYEQYF. The CDR3 DNA is TGTGCCAGCAGCAAAGAGGTTCTGGACAGGGGGCACTTCTACGAGCAGTACTTC. The chain couples TRBV21-1 to TRBJ2-7; TRBD1 is the table's D call, not checked against the DNA. TRBV21-1 is flagged as a pseudogene. The CDR3 is made up of 18 amino acids.

The V gene is TRBV7-2, the J gene TRBJ1-2; 9 nucleotides line up with TRBD1. The junction had 2 bases not matched to a gene; V was cut back by 0 bases and J by 3 bases. CDR1 is SGHTA and CDR2 is FQGNSA in the germline V gene. The CDR3 has 15 amino acids. CDR3 region: CASSLARDRDYGYTF. The CDR3 DNA sequence: TGTGCCAGCAGCTTAGCACGGGACAGGGACTATGGCTACACCTTC.

The chain recombines TRBV5-1 with TRBJ1-1, with a tentative D call TRBD1 (6 bases). CDR1 is SGHRS and CDR2 is YFSETQ in the germline V gene. The ends were cut back, 7 bases at V and 4 bases at J, with 17 bases in the middle. This CDR3 comprises 14 residues. The chain's CDR3 is CASAPWVGATEAFF. CDR3 coding DNA: TGCGCCAGCGCCCCCTGGGTGGGGGCCACTGAAGCTTTCTTT.

The chain has TRBV3-1 (or the pseudogene TRBV3-2) and TRBJ2-7; 7 nucleotides match TRBD1. Germline V gene sequence: CDR1 LGHDT, CDR2 YNNKEL (reference sequence). Trimming took 3 bases from V and 2 from J; bases not matched to a gene: 10. The CDR3 covers 16 residues. CDR3 sequence reads: CASSHGLRQGAYEQYF. DNA of the CDR3: TGTGCCAGCAGCCATGGACTCAGACAGGGAGCCTACGAGCAGTACTTC.

The sample holds a few counts of this clone. The J gene is TRBJ1-6, the V gene TRBV30; perhaps TRBD1 as D (6 bases). The ends were cut back, 1 base at V and 9 bases at J, with 7 bases in the middle. Germline lookup yields CDR1 GTSNPN and CDR2 SVGIG (reference sequence). The CDR3 totals 12 residues. CDR3 DNA: TGTGCCTGGAGTGAGGGGGTTTCACCCCTCCACTTT. This codes for CAWSEGVSPLHF.

The chain has TRBV9 and TRBJ2-5; 7 nucleotides match TRBD2. Looked up from germline, CDR1 is SGDLS and CDR2 is YYNGEE. CDR3 size: 14 residues. With 3 bases clipped from V and 2 bases from J, the junction kept 4 bases outside the gene matches. CDR3 nucleotide sequence: TGTGCCAGCAGCGCTAGCGGATTGCAAGAGACCCAGTACTTC. Translated, it gives CASSASGLQETQYF.

J is TRBJ1-1 and V is TRBV7-9; 10 positions match TRBD1. Germline CDR1 is SEHNR and CDR2 is FQNEAQ (reference sequence). V was clipped by 1 base and J by 4 bases; unmatched bases: 0. The CDR3 runs to 14 residues. This chain's CDR3 is CASSLGDRGTEAFF. In DNA form, the CDR3 reads TGTGCCAGCAGCTTAGGGGACAGGGGCACTGAAGCTTTCTTT.

The chain couples TRBV28 to TRBJ1-4; TRBD1 might be the D (6 bases). Trimming removed 8 bases from V and 8 bases from J, with 18 bases in between. CDR3 size: 14 residues. Germline assignment: CDR1 MDHEN and CDR2 SYDVKM. The CDR3 nucleotides are TGTGCCAGCGGGCAGGGGAGGGCGCGAGAAAAACTGTTTTTT. Amino acid sequence: CASGQGRAREKLFF. The full variable domain, its missing parts supplied by reference TRBV28 and TRBJ1-4, is DVKVTQSSRYLVKRTGEKVFLECVQDMDHENMFWYRQDPGLGLRLIYFSYDVKMKEKGDIPEGYSVSREKKERFSLILESASTNQTSMYLCASGQGRAREKLFFGSGTQLSVL.

The rearrangement joins TRBV19 to TRBJ1-6, with no clear D. This CDR3 region has 15 residues. The germline CDR1 and CDR2 sequences are LNHDA and SQIVND (reference sequence). V lost 1 base and J lost 13, with 17 bases in between. In nucleotides, the CDR3 is TGTGCCAGTAGTATAGCAGGATTCTATAGAAATCCCCTCCACTTT. Its translation: CASSIAGFYRNPLHF.

This clone has just one count. A junction boundary mismatches the germline segment, possibly from a read error. The chain employs TRBV3-1 (or the pseudogene TRBV3-2) and TRBJ2-7; maybe TRBD1 (6 bases). This CDR3 comprises 11 residues. In germline, CDR1 is LGHDT, CDR2 YNNKEL (reference sequence). The CDR3, as DNA: TGTGCCAGCAGCCAAGATGGGGGCCGCACTTTC. This translates into CASSQDGGRTF.

The chain combines TRBV28 with TRBJ1-2; weak D call: TRBD1 (6 bases). This CDR3 region has 16 residues. CDR1 and CDR2 from the germline V gene are MDHEN and SYDVKM. Trimming stripped 6 bases from V and 4 bases from J, with 21 bases between. This CDR3 is CASSNQATGSGYGYTF. Written as DNA, the CDR3 is TGTGCCAGCAGCAACCAAGCTACAGGGTCGGGCTATGGCTACACCTTC.

V is TRBV19 and J is TRBJ1-1; the match to TRBD1 covers 7 bases. J was trimmed by 4 bases and V by 5 bases; bases with no gene match: 7. This CDR3 has 14 amino acids. Germline V lookup: CDR1 LNHDA, CDR2 SQIVND (reference sequence). CDR3 sequence reads: CASSSQGSATEAFF. CDR3 DNA sequence: TGTGCCAGTAGTTCACAGGGGAGCGCCACTGAAGCTTTCTTT.

The V and J genes are TRBV10-3 and TRBJ2-2; the match to TRBD1 covers 10 bases. V shed 5 bases, J shed 4 bases, and the junction held 7 bases outside the gene matches. Germline CDR1 and CDR2: ENHRY and SYGVKD. This CDR3 region has 16 residues. Written as DNA, the CDR3 is TGTGCCATCAGTAACACCGGGACAGGGGTCACCGGGGAGCTGTTTTTT. It codes for CAISNTGTGVTGELFF.

This clone was found once. Other DNA sequences in the sample encode the same CDR3. This chain joins TRBV30 and TRBJ1-3; no reliable D call. There are 15 residues in the CDR3. V was pared by 0 bases and J by 4 bases, with 13 bases between. The germline V gene encodes CDR1 GTSNPN and CDR2 SVGIG (reference sequence). The CDR3 nucleotides read TGTGCCTGGAGTGTACGTAGAAGTTCCGGAAACACCATATATTTT. This sequence encodes CAWSVRRSSGNTIYF. Based on the CDR3 plus reference TRBV30 and TRBJ1-3, the full variable domain is SQTIHQWPATLVQPVGSPLSLECTVEGTSNPNLYWYRQAAGRGLQLLFYSVGIGQISSEVPQNLSASRPQDRQFILSSKKLLLSDSGFYLCAWSVRRSSGNTIYFGEGSWLTVV.

The rearrangement joins TRBV11-2 to TRBJ1-1; D perhaps matches TRBD1 (6 bases). The V end was cut by 0 bases, the J end by 5 bases, with 13 bases between. The V gene's germline CDR1 is SGHAT and CDR2 FQNNGV. The CDR3 loop spans 15 amino acids. This chain's CDR3 is CASSLELQGGTEAFF. In nucleotides, the CDR3 is TGTGCCAGCAGCTTAGAGTTACAGGGAGGGACTGAAGCTTTCTTT.

The chain joins TRBV10-3 to TRBJ2-1, with 11 positions matching TRBD2. Germline CDR1 and CDR2: ENHRY and SYGVKD. V trimming: 7 bases; J trimming: 0 bases; junction bases outside the gene matches: 5. The CDR3 length is 16 residues. CDR3 sequence (DNA): TGTGCCATCACTGGGACTAGCGGAAGCTCCTACAATGAGCAGTTCTTC. Protein product: CAITGTSGSSYNEQFF.

This clone was counted ten times or more. This chain's CDR3 is CASGPGLSTDTQYF. The CDR3 DNA is TGTGCCAGCGGACCGGGACTCAGCACAGATACGCAGTATTTT. The chain links TRBV2 to TRBJ2-3; tentative D call: TRBD2 (6 bases). CDR3 length: 14 residues. CDR1 and CDR2 from the germline V gene are SNHLY and FYNNEI. V lost 8 bases and J lost 0, with 12 bases in between.

The gene calls are TRBV27 and TRBJ1-3; 8 positions match TRBD1. Germline CDR1 is MNHEY and CDR2 is SMNVEV (reference sequence). The CDR3 extends over 17 amino acids. With V trimmed by 5 bases and J by 0 bases, 9 bases remained unmatched. CDR3 nucleotides: TGTGCCAGCAGTCCCGGGACAGGCCCTATCTCTGGAAACACCATATATTTT. It encodes CASSPGTGPISGNTIYF.

In nucleotides, the CDR3 is TGTGCCAGCGCCGAACTAGGGTTATACAATGAGCAGTTCTTC. It is translated as CASAELGLYNEQFF. The chain links TRBV7-3 to TRBJ2-1; TRBD2 is a possible D gene (5 bases). CDR1 is SGHTA and CDR2 is FQGTGA in the germline V gene. CDR3 length: 14 residues. Trimming pared 8 bases from V and 4 bases from J, leaving 15 bases between.

The chain links TRBV10-1 to TRBJ2-3; 12 bases are a match to TRBD2. V was pared by 2 bases and J by 12 bases, with 6 bases of the junction left unmatched. The length of the CDR3 is 14 residues. Germline V gene data show CDR1 as WNHNN and CDR2 as SYGVQD (reference sequence). The CDR3 bases are TGCGCCAGCAGTGAGCTAGCGGGGGGGCCCGGTCAGTATTTT. This codes for CASSELAGGPGQYF.

J is TRBJ1-1 and V is TRBV5-1; the D gene is possibly TRBD1 (6 bases). This CDR3 has 12 residues. Looked up from germline, CDR1 is SGHRS and CDR2 is YFSETQ. V was pared by 4 bases and J by 10 bases, with 14 bases between. The CDR3 DNA reads as TGCGCCAGCAGCGCGGACAGTTCGGGAGCTTTCTTT. Amino acids: CASSADSSGAFF.

The V call is TRBV18, the J call TRBJ2-1; 12 positions agree with TRBD2. V lost 3 bases and J lost 7; bases outside the gene matches: 4. The CDR3 length is 15 residues. Germline values: CDR1 KGHSH, CDR2 LQKENI. CDR3 in DNA: TGTGCCAGCTCACCGACTAGCGGGAGTAAGAATGAGCAGTTCTTC. It is translated as CASSPTSGSKNEQFF. The full variable domain, rest sourced from reference TRBV18 and TRBJ2-1, is NAGVMQNPRHLVRRRGQEARLRCSPMKGHSHVYWYRQLPEEGLKFMVYLQKENIIDESGMPKERFSAEFPKEGPSILRIQQVVRGDSAAYFCASSPTSGSKNEQFFGPGTRLTVL.

The gene calls are TRBV6-5 and TRBJ2-3, with D tentatively TRBD1 (7 bases). The V gene's germline CDR1 is MNHEY and CDR2 SVGAGI. V was pared by 11 bases and J by 3 bases, with 21 bases between. This CDR3 is built from 15 residues. The CDR3 here is CAGTRSAGGTDTQYF. In DNA form, the CDR3 reads TGTGCCGGTACAAGGTCGGCAGGGGGGACAGATACGCAGTATTTT.

This chain uses TRBV11-3 with TRBJ2-1; D is ambiguous. The length of the CDR3 is 14 residues. Germline-derived CDR1 and CDR2 are SGHNT and YENEEA. Trimming stripped 3 bases from V and 3 bases from J, with 9 bases between. The CDR3, as DNA: TGTGCCAGCAGCTTTGCAACGGTCTACAATGAGCAGTTCTTC. Its protein is CASSFATVYNEQFF.

The CDR3 bases are TGTGCCAGCAGCCGTGGGGGCAGGGCTAATGAAAAACTGTTTTTT. It specifies CASSRGGRANEKLFF. V and J are TRBV11-3 and TRBJ1-4, with D maybe TRBD1 (6 bases). Germline-derived CDR1 and CDR2 are SGHNT and YENEEA. V gave up 5 bases and J gave up 3 bases, with 13 bases separating them. There are 15 residues in the CDR3.

The genes are TRBV7-9 and TRBJ2-5; 7 positions agree with TRBD1. Germline V lookup: CDR1 SEHNR, CDR2 FQNEAQ (reference sequence). The length of the CDR3 is 14 residues. V lost 8 bases, J lost 2 bases, and 8 bases stayed unmatched. The CDR3, as DNA: TGTGCCAGCCGCCTACAGGGGCAACAAGAGACCCAGTACTTC. Translating it yields CASRLQGQQETQYF.